This T cell receptor (beta chain) was observed in a study of cytomegalovirus exposure and HLA in healthy donors. Across the whole study: HLA-typed donors contributed around 82 million unique TCRs, which were held in an early data release. Study-level findings and limits: Three CMV-associated chains were confirmed in vitro to be specific for CMV antigens.

Primers for the PCR totalled 60 Vbeta and 13 Jbeta. Sequencing was performed with immunoSEQ multiplex PCR; in TCRdb, only in-frame clones are kept and a portion is missing. The repertoire consists of over 130,000 clones, with roughly 62% occurring once and the leading ten covering around 1.8%. This clone came up once. Its target is unknown. Germline V lookup: CDR1 LNHDA, CDR2 SQIVND (reference sequence). The CDR3 loop spans 15 amino acids. V lost 7 bases and J lost 4; bases outside the gene matches: 12. The V and J genes are TRBV19 and TRBJ1-2; 7 positions match TRBD1. Source material: PBMCs. The source is a male donor in good health and CMV-seronegative. Written as DNA, the CDR3 is TGTGCCAGTACACCGGGACAGCGAGGTAGCTATGGCTACACCTTC. It codes for CASTPGQRGSYGYTF.